This TCR beta chain was sequenced in a study of shared clonotypes between healthy human individuals. Across the study: The study drew on a couple of women and three men aged 18 to 49 as donors. Per-donor plates numbered three CD4 naive, three CD4 memory, two CD8 naive and one CD8 memory.

The CDR3 is 12 amino acids. Germline V gene data show CDR1 as MNHNS and CDR2 as SASEGT. V was shortened by 8 bases and J by 9 bases, with 15 bases between the two germline ends. TCRdb keeps only in-frame clones here, not all; method: immunoSEQ multiplex PCR. Of under 1,100,000 clones listed, about 77% are singletons. General study findings and limits: Compared with memory subsets, naive subsets generally had larger estimated richness.

With respect to this clone: Its cognate antigen is unknown.

This sequence was found in a man between 18 and 29 years old in good health. The rearrangement uses TRBV6-1 and TRBJ2-3; D not resolved. Sequenced: memory CD4+ T cells sorted from blood. Regarding subset: CD45RA-negative fraction. The CDR3 spells CASRIQVGTQYF. The CDR3 DNA reads as TGTGCCAGCCGAATCCAGGTTGGGACGCAGTATTTT.